Only one count was recorded for the clone carrying this TCR beta chain. Authors' data handling: Reference gene primer amplification in the assay estimated nucleated cell counts. Libraries were prepared by immunoSEQ multiplex PCR; TCRdb keeps only in-frame clonotypes and omits some of them. V and J calls and clone size follow that table, whereas D and trimming were derived from the DNA. The table has over 150,000 clones, almost 85% seen once; the top ten hold 13% to 15%. The sample is drawn from a study of blood T cell repertoires in COVID-19. The overall study: Collection of acute and convalescent COVID-19 samples took place in the United States, Italy and Spain. Sources were T cells, B-cell-depleted T cells, or PBMCs; the material itself was cDNA or gDNA.

The CDR3 covers 15 residues. Germline CDR1 KGHSH, CDR2 LQKENI. The V gene end was trimmed by 3 bases and the J gene end by 4 bases; junction bases not matched to a gene: 5. The TCR comes from a man aged 18-30 years with active or convalescent COVID-19. The specimen was peripheral blood. This chain connects TRBV18 to TRBJ2-2; TRBD1 agrees at 7 bases. In nucleotides, the CDR3 is TGTGCCAGCTCACCGGGTCAGGGGGTCACCGGGGAGCTGTTTTTT. Residues: CASSPGQGVTGELFF.